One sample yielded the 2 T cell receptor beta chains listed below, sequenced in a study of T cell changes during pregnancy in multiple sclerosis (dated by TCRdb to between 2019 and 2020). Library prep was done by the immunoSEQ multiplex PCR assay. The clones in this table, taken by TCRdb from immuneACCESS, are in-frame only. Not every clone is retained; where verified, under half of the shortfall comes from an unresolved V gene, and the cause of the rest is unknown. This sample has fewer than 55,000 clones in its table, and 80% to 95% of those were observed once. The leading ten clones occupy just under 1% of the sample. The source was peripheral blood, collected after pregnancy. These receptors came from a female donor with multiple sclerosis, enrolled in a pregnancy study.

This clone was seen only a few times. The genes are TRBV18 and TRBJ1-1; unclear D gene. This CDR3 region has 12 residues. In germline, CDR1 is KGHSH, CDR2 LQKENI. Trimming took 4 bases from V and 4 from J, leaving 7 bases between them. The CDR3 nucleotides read TGTGCCAGCTCACTCCCGGTCACTGAAGCTTTCTTT. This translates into CASSLPVTEAFF.

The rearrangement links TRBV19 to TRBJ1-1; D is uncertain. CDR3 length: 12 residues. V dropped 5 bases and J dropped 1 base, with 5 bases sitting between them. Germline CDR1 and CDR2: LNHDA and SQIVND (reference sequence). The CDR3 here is CASSWANTEAFF. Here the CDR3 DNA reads TGTGCCAGTAGTTGGGCGAACACTGAAGCTTTCTTT.